The count of the clone carrying this T cell receptor (beta chain) is one. This specimen comes from a study of patients and donors after allogeneic stem cell transplantation. TCRdb fed the RT-PCR reads into MiXCR, producing one record per CDR3 protein. The profile shows hundreds of thousands of distinct CDR3 sequences, under 20% of them singletons. The CDR3 extends over 14 amino acids. Germline V CDR1 and CDR2: DFQATT, SNEGSKA (reference sequence). V dropped 0 bases and J dropped 3 bases, with 12 bases sitting between them. This chain links TRBV20-1 with TRBJ2-7, with D maybe TRBD2 (5 bases). The clonotype originates from a human donor who was either an allogeneic HSCT recipient or a stem cell or donor lymphocyte infusion donor (not recorded which). It is not recorded whose cells these are; they may come from a transplant donor. The sequencing sample was made of blood, either unsorted or a sorted T cell fraction (not recorded which). CDR3 sequence reads: CSARDREDFYEQYF. CDR3 nucleotide sequence: TGCAGTGCTAGAGATCGCGAGGACTTCTACGAGCAGTACTTC.